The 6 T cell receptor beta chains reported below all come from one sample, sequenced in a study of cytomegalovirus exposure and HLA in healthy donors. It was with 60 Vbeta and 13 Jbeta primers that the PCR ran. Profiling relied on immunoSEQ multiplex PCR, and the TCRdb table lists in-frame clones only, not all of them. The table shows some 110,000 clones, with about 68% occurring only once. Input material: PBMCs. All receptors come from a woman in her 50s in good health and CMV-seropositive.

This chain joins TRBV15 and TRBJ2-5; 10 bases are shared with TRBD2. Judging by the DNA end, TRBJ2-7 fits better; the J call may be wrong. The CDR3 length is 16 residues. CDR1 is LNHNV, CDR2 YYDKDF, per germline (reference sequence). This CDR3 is CATSPKRGGLLHEQYF. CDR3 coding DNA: TGTGCCACCAGTCCTAAGCGGGGGGGCCTCTTACACGAGCAGTACTTC.

The CDR3 bases are TGTGCCAGCTCACCGGTCGGGAACACTGAAGCTTTCTTT. It yields the protein CASSPVGNTEAFF. The J gene is TRBJ1-1, the V gene TRBV18, with D unresolved. The germline V and J ends were trimmed by 3 bases and 1 base, with 6 bases remaining between them. CDR1 and CDR2 from the germline V gene are KGHSH and LQKENI. The CDR3 is 13 amino acids. Using reference TRBV18 and TRBJ1-1 for the parts outside the CDR3, the full variable domain is NAGVMQNPRHLVRRRGQEARLRCSPMKGHSHVYWYRQLPEEGLKFMVYLQKENIIDESGMPKERFSAEFPKEGPSILRIQQVVRGDSAAYFCASSPVGNTEAFFGQGTRLTVV.

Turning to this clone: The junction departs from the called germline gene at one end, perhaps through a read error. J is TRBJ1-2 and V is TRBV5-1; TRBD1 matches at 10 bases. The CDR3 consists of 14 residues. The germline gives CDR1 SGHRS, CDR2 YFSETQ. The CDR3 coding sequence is TGCGCCAGCAGCTTGGGACAGGGGGCGCCCCCTGTAGCCTTC. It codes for CASSLGQGAPPVAF.

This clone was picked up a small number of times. The DNA of the CDR3 is TGTGCCAGCAGTCCCGTAGCGGATTCCTACGAGCAGTACTTC. Translating it yields CASSPVADSYEQYF. The V call is TRBV5-4, the J call TRBJ2-7, with D possibly TRBD2 on 6 matching bases. Germline CDR1 is SGHNT and CDR2 is YYREEE (reference sequence). V lost 5 bases and J lost 1, with 13 bases in between. CDR3 length: 14 residues.

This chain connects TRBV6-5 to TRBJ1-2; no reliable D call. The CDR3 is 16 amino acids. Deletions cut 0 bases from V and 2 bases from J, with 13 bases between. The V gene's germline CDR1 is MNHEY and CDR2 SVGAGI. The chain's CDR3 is CASSYSSPGFNYGYTF. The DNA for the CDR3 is TGTGCCAGCAGTTACTCGAGCCCAGGATTCAACTATGGCTACACCTTC.

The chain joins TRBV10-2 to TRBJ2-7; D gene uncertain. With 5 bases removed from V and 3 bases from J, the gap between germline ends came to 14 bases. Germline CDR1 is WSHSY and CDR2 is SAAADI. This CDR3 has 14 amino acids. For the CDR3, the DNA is TGCGCCAGCAGTCCCTCTTCGTCCGGCTACGAGCAGTACTTC. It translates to CASSPSSSGYEQYF.